This T cell receptor (beta chain) was retrieved from a study of read filtering for tumor transcriptome and immune sequencing. Overall study context: Under 10 patients were R-ISS I, 16 were R-ISS II, about seven were R-ISS III.

The library was built from about 400 ng RNA with molecular barcoded adaptors for alpha/delta and beta/gamma chains. TCRdb re-analysed the reads in MiXCR, keeping a single row per CDR3 protein. The table includes 50,000 or so distinct CDR3 sequences, 12% detected once. A remark on this clonotype: The antigen remains unidentified. A clone one base away is much larger, so this may be a read error.

Regarding the study as a whole: The CD138-negative fraction was mixed bone marrow immune cells, not pure T cells. Correlation between methods rose after single-read clonotypes were removed.

V lost 6 bases and J 7 bases, leaving 12 bases between the germline ends. There are 12 residues in the CDR3. Sampling of bone marrow took place during active disease in every patient. The gene calls are TRBV12-3 or TRBV12-4 and TRBJ1-1; no firm D call. This TCR was recovered from a donor at least 40 years old with multiple myeloma. The sequencing input was a population of CD138-negative cells sorted from bone marrow. As DNA, the CDR3 is TGTGCCAGCAGCCGAGAAGGTTTTGAAGCTTTCTTT. Amino acid sequence: CASSREGFEAFF.